These 12 T cell receptor beta chains were all obtained from the same sample, sequenced in a study of OX40 agonist ivuxolimab in advanced cancers. The repertoire was sequenced with immunoSEQ multiplex PCR; TCRdb's copy has only in-frame clones and lacks some. Among approximately 26,000 clones listed, around 85% were seen once. The material was CD4+ or CD8+ T cells sorted from blood, obtained in a trial of the OX40 agonist ivuxolimab. The receptors derive from an adult with an advanced solid tumor such as melanoma, head and neck, liver or kidney cancer.

The chain employs TRBV6-1 and TRBJ1-2, with D unclear. The CDR3 covers 13 residues. V was trimmed by 7 bases and J by 2 bases, leaving 11 bases between them. Germline V gene sequence: CDR1 MNHNS, CDR2 SASEGT. CDR3 sequence reads: CASTKISNYGYTF. CDR3 nucleotides: TGTGCCAGCACCAAAATATCGAACTATGGCTACACCTTC.

The chain couples TRBV6-5 to TRBJ2-7, with 7 bases matching TRBD2. This CDR3 comprises 13 residues. CDR1 MNHEY and CDR2 SVGAGI come from the germline V gene. V was clipped by 6 bases and J by 6 bases; unmatched bases: 8. As DNA, the CDR3 is TGTGCCAGCAGCCCCTTTTCGGGGGGCGAGCAGTACTTC. This sequence encodes CASSPFSGGEQYF.

This clone was observed a handful of times. This chain links TRBV4-2 with TRBJ1-2; no firm D call. Trimming removed 1 base from V and 3 bases from J, with 12 bases in between. The CDR3 runs 15 residues. Germline V gives CDR1 LGHNA, CDR2 YNFKEQ. In DNA form, the CDR3 reads TGTGCCAGCAGCCAAGTCCCTAGCTCCGACTATGGCTACACCTTC. Protein product: CASSQVPSSDYGYTF.

This chain joins TRBV11-3 and TRBJ1-1, with a possible D match to TRBD1 (5 bases). V gave up 5 bases and J gave up 7 bases, with 17 bases separating them. Germline-derived CDR1 and CDR2 are SGHNT and YENEEA. The CDR3 runs 14 residues. The CDR3 is CASSEGEPTSEAFF. The CDR3 DNA reads as TGTGCCAGCAGCGAAGGGGAACCGACAAGTGAAGCTTTCTTT.

The V and J genes are TRBV27 and TRBJ2-5; D gene unclear. Germline loops: CDR1 MNHEY, CDR2 SMNVEV (reference sequence). The CDR3 contains 13 residues. The ends were cut back, 2 bases at V and 3 bases at J, with 7 bases in the middle. The CDR3: CASSLTLEETQYF. CDR3 coding DNA: TGTGCCAGCAGTTTAACATTAGAAGAGACCCAGTACTTC.

The chain combines TRBV18 with TRBJ2-7; no clear D gene. This CDR3 is 13 amino acids long. The germline CDR1 and CDR2 sequences are KGHSH and LQKENI. The V and J ends lost 4 bases and 4 bases respectively, with 11 bases between them. The CDR3 nucleotides are TGTGCCAGCTCACTCCAAAAGGATTACGAGCAGTACTTC. It yields the protein CASSLQKDYEQYF.

The chain combines TRBV10-3 with TRBJ1-2, with D perhaps TRBD1 (5 bases). V lost 2 bases and J lost 0, with 7 bases in between. The CDR3 totals 14 residues. Per the germline V gene, CDR1 is ENHRY and CDR2 is SYGVKD. In DNA form, the CDR3 reads TGTGCCATCAGTGAGACAGGACCTAACTATGGCTACACCTTC. Translated: CAISETGPNYGYTF.

The CDR3 loop reads CASSEWAGELFF. Written as DNA, the CDR3 is TGTGCCAGCAGTGAATGGGCCGGGGAGCTGTTTTTT. This rearrangement joins TRBV2 to TRBJ2-2; D is uncertain. Germline V gene lookup returns CDR1 SNHLY and CDR2 FYNNEI. The CDR3 is 12 amino acids. With 2 bases removed from V and 6 bases from J, the gap between germline ends came to 4 bases.

This clone showed up just once. J is TRBJ2-3 and V is TRBV29-1; D possibly corresponds to TRBD2 (6 bases). V shed 7 bases and J shed 4 bases, with 21 bases lying between them. Germline values: CDR1 SQVTM, CDR2 ANQGSEA. This CDR3 spans 15 amino acids. The CDR3 DNA reads as TGCAGCGCTGTAGCGGTCTGGGGAGGTCCAGATACGCAGTATTTT. Encoded protein: CSAVAVWGGPDTQYF.

The rearrangement links TRBV5-4 to TRBJ2-7; the D is unclear. This CDR3 comprises 13 residues. V was trimmed by 5 bases and J by 4 bases, leaving 13 bases between them. CDR1 and CDR2 (germline): SGHNT, YYREEE (reference sequence). The CDR3 protein is CASRPFTDYEQYF. CDR3 nucleotide sequence: TGTGCCAGCAGACCCTTTACAGATTACGAGCAGTACTTC. Based on the CDR3 plus reference TRBV5-4 and TRBJ2-7, the full variable domain is ETGVTQSPTHLIKTRGQQVTLRCSSQSGHNTVSWYQQALGQGPQFIFQYYREEENGRGNFPPRFSGLQFPNYSSELNVNALELDDSALYLCASRPFTDYEQYFGPGTRLTVT.

A single count supports this clone. The chain uses TRBV5-1 and TRBJ2-5; D is undetermined. V was cut by 4 bases and J by 7 bases, with 8 bases left in between. The length of the CDR3 is 11 residues. Germline CDR1 and CDR2: SGHRS and YFSETQ. The CDR3 here is CASSPGATQYF. The CDR3 DNA reads as TGCGCCAGCAGCCCCGGAGCGACCCAGTACTTC.

The chain combines TRBV19 with TRBJ2-2; 10 bases match TRBD1. Germline assignment: CDR1 LNHDA and CDR2 SQIVND (reference sequence). This CDR3 spans 17 amino acids. Unmatched junction bases numbered 6, after V lost 0 bases and J lost 5 bases. CDR3 in amino acids: CASSIDTWTGGTGELFF. The CDR3 coding sequence is TGTGCCAGTAGTATAGATACCTGGACAGGGGGGACCGGGGAGCTGTTTTTT.